Given below is one T cell receptor beta chain in context. Its target is unknown. This CDR3 is 16 amino acids long. Germline V CDR1 and CDR2: MDHEN, SYDVKM. The junction had 11 bases not matched to a gene; V was cut back by 4 bases and J by 6 bases. Sample time point: baseline pretreatment blood. Treatment in this sample: 15 Gy SBRT to primary tumor, nephrectomy 4 weeks later. After SBRT, blood was collected at 2 and 4 weeks, plus baseline. This sample was taken from a study of radiation and T cells in renal cell carcinoma. Assay used: immunoSEQ multiplex PCR; TCRdb lists only in-frame clones, some missing. There are some 100,000 clones in the sample; 70% to 85% occur only once, and less than 7% lies in the top ten. Whole-study findings and limits: Baseline intratumoral clonotype presence is unknown without pretreatment biopsies.

The specimen comprised blood, sampled from a patient whose treatment included radiotherapy and nephrectomy. The sequence came from a man aged 60 to 69 with renal cell carcinoma. The genes are TRBV28 and TRBJ1-5; TRBD1 aligns across 8 bases. The DNA for the CDR3 is TGTGCCAGCAGTTCTACAGGGGGTACTAGGGTTCAGCCCCAGCATTTT. Amino acid sequence: CASSSTGGTRVQPQHF.